The subject of this entry is one TCR beta chain. As yet, its antigen is unknown. This record belongs to a study of OX40 agonist ivuxolimab in advanced cancers. Study-level information: Every patient in dose escalation had hepatocellular carcinoma, melanoma, renal cell or head and neck cancer. Study-level points and caveats: The mean number of expanded clones was higher in CD8+ T cells than in CD4+.

V dropped 4 bases and J dropped 7; count of bases not matched to a gene: 6. Germline assignment: CDR1 SGHRS and CDR2 YFSETQ. CDR3 size: 15 residues. TCRdb keeps only in-frame clones here, not all; method: immunoSEQ multiplex PCR. The sample yields more than 50,000 clones, about nine tenths seen once. The chain combines TRBV5-1 with TRBJ1-6; 9 bases agree with TRBD1. The specimen comprised CD4+ or CD8+ T cells sorted from blood, sampled in a trial of the OX40 agonist ivuxolimab. The sequence derives from an adult with an advanced solid tumor such as melanoma, head and neck, liver or kidney cancer. The CDR3 region is CASSPGDRENSPLHF. CDR3 DNA: TGCGCCAGCAGCCCCGGGGACAGGGAGAATTCACCCCTCCACTTT.